The rows below give T cell receptor beta chains drawn from one sample of a study of cytomegalovirus exposure and HLA in healthy donors. Clones were sequenced by immunoSEQ multiplex PCR, and TCRdb holds only the in-frame ones, with some missing. This table holds under 150,000 clones, 76% found once. What was sequenced was PBMCs. These receptor sequences come from a young man in good health and CMV-seronegative. The CDR3 runs from the conserved cysteine through the conserved F or W. D genes are given only for firm matches. Clone size is given for some rows only: seen once, a few or many times, or a class if the clone is expanded.

d_gene: TRBD1
j_gene: TRBJ1-2
v_gene: TRBV6-5
abundance: few
CDR3nt: TGTGCCAGCAGTAATTTAAAGACAGGGCACTATGGCTACACCTTC
CDR3aa: CASSNLKTGHYGYTF

d_gene: -
j_gene: TRBJ2-1
v_gene: TRBV5-1
abundance: -
CDR3nt: TGCGCCAGCAGCTGGTCGCGGTCTTTGGATGAGCAGTTCTTC
CDR3aa: CASSWSRSLDEQFF

d_gene: -
j_gene: TRBJ2-7
v_gene: TRBV10-1
abundance: -
CDR3nt: TGCGCCAGCAGTGAGACGCAGGGTAACGAGCACGAGCAGTACTTC
CDR3aa: CASSETQGNEHEQYF

d_gene: TRBD1
j_gene: TRBJ2-7
v_gene: TRBV29-1
abundance: few
CDR3nt: TGCAGCGGGCTCCTGGCAGGGGGCGAGCAGTACTTC
CDR3aa: CSGLLAGGEQYF

d_gene: -
j_gene: TRBJ2-7
v_gene: TRBV5-1
abundance: few
CDR3nt: TGCGCCAGCAGCACGGCGGGACGGCCCTACGAGCAGTACTTC
CDR3aa: CASSTAGRPYEQYF

d_gene: TRBD1
j_gene: TRBJ1-2
v_gene: TRBV10-3
abundance: -
CDR3nt: TGTGCCATCAGTGAGTCGGGGACAGAGGGCTACACCTTC
CDR3aa: CAISESGTEGYTF

d_gene: -
j_gene: TRBJ1-4
v_gene: TRBV30
abundance: -
CDR3nt: TGTGCCTGGAGTCGCGGTGACCTAACAACTAATGAAAAACTGTTTTTT
CDR3aa: CAWSRGDLTTNEKLFF

d_gene: -
j_gene: TRBJ1-2
v_gene: TRBV19
abundance: -
CDR3nt: TGTGCCAGTAGAGTTCCAGGGAACTATGGCTACACCTTC
CDR3aa: CASRVPGNYGYTF

d_gene: -
j_gene: TRBJ2-3
v_gene: TRBV2
abundance: few
CDR3nt: TGTGCCAGTAACAGGGCCAGGGGATTCACAGATACGCAGTATTTT
CDR3aa: CASNRARGFTDTQYF

d_gene: TRBD1
j_gene: TRBJ1-3
v_gene: TRBV6-6
abundance: -
CDR3nt: TGTGCCAGCAGTCGCTCCTCAGGGGGCTCTGGAAACACCATATATTTT
CDR3aa: CASSRSSGGSGNTIYF

d_gene: TRBD2
j_gene: TRBJ2-3
v_gene: TRBV19
abundance: -
CDR3nt: TGTGCCAGTATACTAGCGGGGAGCACAGATACGCAGTATTTT
CDR3aa: CASILAGSTDTQYF

d_gene: -
j_gene: TRBJ2-1
v_gene: TRBV27
abundance: once
CDR3nt: TGTGCCAGCAGTTTATTAGCGTTGAGCTCCTACAATGAGCAGTTCTTC
CDR3aa: CASSLLALSSYNEQFF

d_gene: -
j_gene: TRBJ1-5
v_gene: TRBV6-5
abundance: -
CDR3nt: TGTGCCAGCAGTTTCGGTTGGGGCCAGCCCCAGCATTTT
CDR3aa: CASSFGWGQPQHF

d_gene: -
j_gene: TRBJ1-1
v_gene: TRBV5-4
abundance: -
CDR3nt: TGTGCCAGCAGCCTTACAGGGCTGACTGAAGCTTTCTTT
CDR3aa: CASSLTGLTEAFF

d_gene: TRBD1
j_gene: TRBJ1-5
v_gene: TRBV7-8
abundance: -
CDR3nt: TGTGCCAGCAGCTTAACGTACCTGGGACAGGGGGACCGTCAGCCCCAGCATTTT
CDR3aa: CASSLTYLGQGDRQPQHF

d_gene: -
j_gene: TRBJ2-7
v_gene: TRBV11-2
abundance: -
CDR3nt: TGTGCCAGCAGCTTTAGTACCAGGTCACAGGCTGAGCAGTACTTC
CDR3aa: CASSFSTRSQAEQYF

d_gene: TRBD1
j_gene: TRBJ1-1
v_gene: TRBV7-8
abundance: -
CDR3nt: TGTGCCAGCAGCCGAGACAGGGGGTATACGAAAGCTTTCTTT
CDR3aa: CASSRDRGYTKAFF

d_gene: -
j_gene: TRBJ2-7
v_gene: TRBV2
abundance: -
CDR3nt: TGTGCCAGCAGTGAGCAGGGGCAATATTACGAGCAGTACTTC
CDR3aa: CASSEQGQYYEQYF

d_gene: -
j_gene: TRBJ2-1
v_gene: TRBV7-6
abundance: -
CDR3nt: TGTGCCAGCAGCGAAGTAGGGGGGGGATACAATGAGCAGTTCTTC
CDR3aa: CASSEVGGGYNEQFF

d_gene: TRBD1
j_gene: TRBJ1-4
v_gene: TRBV19
abundance: -
CDR3nt: TGTGCCAGTAGTATCGGGACAGGGGTGAGGACTAATGAAAAACTGTTTTTT
CDR3aa: CASSIGTGVRTNEKLFF

d_gene: -
j_gene: TRBJ2-6
v_gene: TRBV28
abundance: -
CDR3nt: TGTGCCAGCAGTTTCAGGGTGACGGGGGCCAACGTCCTGACTTTC
CDR3aa: CASSFRVTGANVLTF

d_gene: TRBD1
j_gene: TRBJ1-2
v_gene: TRBV4-1
abundance: -
CDR3nt: TGCGCCAGCAGCCAAGAACCGGGACAGGGCTATGGCTACACCTTC
CDR3aa: CASSQEPGQGYGYTF

d_gene: -
j_gene: TRBJ1-2
v_gene: TRBV20-1
abundance: -
CDR3nt: TGCAGTGGTACAGGGTTTGATGGCTACACCTTC
CDR3aa: CSGTGFDGYTF

d_gene: -
j_gene: TRBJ1-5
v_gene: TRBV21-1
abundance: -
CDR3nt: TGTGCCAGCAGCAAACCCGCGACAGGGGACCAGCCCCAGCATTTT
CDR3aa: CASSKPATGDQPQHF

d_gene: -
j_gene: TRBJ2-3
v_gene: TRBV5-4
abundance: -
CDR3nt: TGTGCCAGCAGCTTGAGCAGAGGAACATCAACGCAGTATTTT
CDR3aa: CASSLSRGTSTQYF

d_gene: TRBD2
j_gene: TRBJ2-7
v_gene: TRBV28
abundance: -
CDR3nt: TGTGCCAGCAGCCCGGGAGGCAGCTCCTACGAGCAGTACTTC
CDR3aa: CASSPGGSSYEQYF

d_gene: -
j_gene: TRBJ2-7
v_gene: TRBV7-8
abundance: once
CDR3nt: TGTGCCAGCAGCTTATTGGAAGCGTTCGAGCAGTACTTC
CDR3aa: CASSLLEAFEQYF

d_gene: TRBD1
j_gene: TRBJ2-5
v_gene: TRBV5-1
abundance: -
CDR3nt: TGCGCCAGCAGCTTGAACAGGGGTGGGGAGACCCAGTACTTC
CDR3aa: CASSLNRGGETQYF

d_gene: TRBD2
j_gene: TRBJ2-3
v_gene: TRBV19
abundance: -
CDR3nt: TGTGCCAGTAGTAGCGGGAGGGATAACAGAGATACGCAGTATTTT
CDR3aa: CASSSGRDNRDTQYF

d_gene: -
j_gene: TRBJ1-2
v_gene: TRBV6-9
abundance: once
CDR3nt: TGTGCCAGTGGGAGAAACTATGGCTACACCTTC
CDR3aa: CASGRNYGYTF

d_gene: -
j_gene: TRBJ2-7
v_gene: TRBV5-1
abundance: -
CDR3nt: TGCGCCAGCAGCTTGGGGGCTAGCGCCAACGGAATCGGCTACGAGCAGTACTTC
CDR3aa: CASSLGASANGIGYEQYF

d_gene: TRBD2
j_gene: TRBJ2-5
v_gene: TRBV7-2
abundance: -
CDR3nt: TGTGCCAGCAGCTACGAACTAGCGGGGATCGGGACCCAGTACTTC
CDR3aa: CASSYELAGIGTQYF

d_gene: TRBD2
j_gene: TRBJ2-7
v_gene: TRBV30
abundance: -
CDR3nt: TGTGCCTGGAGTATTAGACTAGCGGGAATCTACGAGCAGTACTTC
CDR3aa: CAWSIRLAGIYEQYF

d_gene: TRBD2
j_gene: TRBJ2-3
v_gene: TRBV2
abundance: -
CDR3nt: TGTGCCAGCAGTGATGGGATAGCGGGAGGGGCAGATACGCAGTATTTT
CDR3aa: CASSDGIAGGADTQYF

d_gene: TRBD1
j_gene: TRBJ2-6
v_gene: TRBV7-9
abundance: once
CDR3nt: TGTGCCAGCAGCTTTCGGGACAGGGCCTCTGGGGCCAACGTCCTGACTTTC
CDR3aa: CASSFRDRASGANVLTF

d_gene: -
j_gene: TRBJ2-1
v_gene: TRBV5-1
abundance: once
CDR3nt: TGCGCCAGCAGCTTCGGACGGGAGAATGAGCAGTTCTTC
CDR3aa: CASSFGRENEQFF

d_gene: TRBD2
j_gene: TRBJ2-1
v_gene: TRBV5-1
abundance: -
CDR3nt: TGCGCCAGCAGAGCTTCGGGACTAGGCTCCTACAATGAGCAGTTCTTC
CDR3aa: CASRASGLGSYNEQFF

d_gene: -
j_gene: TRBJ2-2
v_gene: TRBV19
abundance: -
CDR3nt: TGTGCCAGTAGGAGTGTCGGGGTGGGCGCCGGGGAGCTGTTTTTT
CDR3aa: CASRSVGVGAGELFF

d_gene: -
j_gene: TRBJ2-3
v_gene: TRBV7-3
abundance: few
CDR3nt: TGTGCCAGCAGCTCCGCCGGCGGTGATACGCAGTATTTT
CDR3aa: CASSSAGGDTQYF

d_gene: -
j_gene: TRBJ2-1
v_gene: TRBV2
abundance: few
CDR3nt: TGTGCCAGCAGTGAAGTTGGGGGCCCTTTCTACAATGAGCAGTTCTTC
CDR3aa: CASSEVGGPFYNEQFF

d_gene: -
j_gene: TRBJ1-1
v_gene: TRBV7-9
abundance: once
CDR3nt: TGTGCCAGCAGCCCCCAATCGGGGGTGGCTTTCTTT
CDR3aa: CASSPQSGVAFF

d_gene: TRBD2
j_gene: TRBJ2-7
v_gene: TRBV11-2
abundance: once
CDR3nt: TGTGCCAGCAGCCTAAGACTAGCGGGCTCCTACGAGCAGTACTTC
CDR3aa: CASSLRLAGSYEQYF

d_gene: -
j_gene: TRBJ1-3
v_gene: TRBV5-1
abundance: -
CDR3nt: TGCGCCAGCAGCACCGGAGGGGACTCTGGAAACACCATATATTTT
CDR3aa: CASSTGGDSGNTIYF

d_gene: TRBD1
j_gene: TRBJ2-3
v_gene: TRBV11-3
abundance: few
CDR3nt: TGTGCCAGCAGCCCCGGGACAGCAGAAGATACGCAGTATTTT
CDR3aa: CASSPGTAEDTQYF

d_gene: TRBD2
j_gene: TRBJ2-1
v_gene: TRBV9
abundance: -
CDR3nt: TGTGCCAGCAGCGAGGAACTAGCGGGAGTTTCTTATCAGTTCTTC
CDR3aa: CASSEELAGVSYQFF

d_gene: -
j_gene: TRBJ1-3
v_gene: TRBV4-2
abundance: -
CDR3nt: TGTGCCAGCAGCCAAGATCATCCAGGGGCGGCAATCAGCTCTGGAAACACCATATATTTT
CDR3aa: CASSQDHPGAAISSGNTIYF

d_gene: TRBD2
j_gene: TRBJ2-3
v_gene: TRBV29-1
abundance: -
CDR3nt: TGCAGCGTTGTAGCGGGGGGCACAGATACGCAGTATTTT
CDR3aa: CSVVAGGTDTQYF

d_gene: TRBD2
j_gene: TRBJ2-3
v_gene: TRBV7-9
abundance: -
CDR3nt: TGTGCCAGCAGCTTCTATAGCGGGGGAGTTAGCACAGATACGCAGTATTTT
CDR3aa: CASSFYSGGVSTDTQYF

d_gene: -
j_gene: TRBJ1-6
v_gene: TRBV11-2
abundance: -
CDR3nt: TGTGCCAGCAGCTTATTCTCAGGGGCCCCCTCACCCCTCCACTTT
CDR3aa: CASSLFSGAPSPLHF

d_gene: -
j_gene: TRBJ1-2
v_gene: TRBV27
abundance: -
CDR3nt: TGTGCCAGCAGTTTATCCGGAAGACAGGCCTATGGCTACACCTTC
CDR3aa: CASSLSGRQAYGYTF

d_gene: -
j_gene: TRBJ2-5
v_gene: TRBV5-6
abundance: -
CDR3nt: TGTGCCAGCAGCTTGCTGGGGGGGACCCAGTACTTC
CDR3aa: CASSLLGGTQYF

d_gene: TRBD1
j_gene: TRBJ1-1
v_gene: TRBV11-3
abundance: -
CDR3nt: TGTGCCAGCAGCTACCCGACAGGGAGCAACACTGAAGCTTTCTTT
CDR3aa: CASSYPTGSNTEAFF

d_gene: -
j_gene: TRBJ1-1
v_gene: TRBV30
abundance: -
CDR3nt: TGTGCCTGGAGATGGAGAACTGAAGCTTTCTTT
CDR3aa: CAWRWRTEAFF

d_gene: TRBD1
j_gene: TRBJ2-7
v_gene: TRBV6-5
abundance: once
CDR3nt: TGTGCCAGCAGTCCCGACAGGGGGAGAGACGAGCAGTACTTC
CDR3aa: CASSPDRGRDEQYF

d_gene: -
j_gene: TRBJ2-3
v_gene: TRBV7-9
abundance: -
CDR3nt: TGTGCCAGCAGCTTAGGCGGGGCTAGCACAGATACGCAGTATTTT
CDR3aa: CASSLGGASTDTQYF

d_gene: TRBD1
j_gene: TRBJ1-2
v_gene: TRBV25-1
abundance: -
CDR3nt: TGTGCCAGCAGTGAATACGGACAGGGTTACTATGGCTACACCTTC
CDR3aa: CASSEYGQGYYGYTF

d_gene: -
j_gene: TRBJ2-7
v_gene: TRBV28
abundance: once
CDR3nt: TGTGCCAGCAGTTTTAGGGGGGGGCCCCCCGAGCAGTACTTC
CDR3aa: CASSFRGGPPEQYF

d_gene: TRBD2
j_gene: TRBJ2-3
v_gene: TRBV6-5
abundance: -
CDR3nt: TGTGCCAGCGGTAGGACTAGCGGTCGCACAGATACGCAGTATTTT
CDR3aa: CASGRTSGRTDTQYF

d_gene: TRBD2
j_gene: TRBJ2-7
v_gene: TRBV6-1
abundance: -
CDR3nt: TGTGCCAGCAGTGATCGTAGCGGGGTCAACTCCTACGAGCAGTACTTC
CDR3aa: CASSDRSGVNSYEQYF

d_gene: TRBD2
j_gene: TRBJ2-1
v_gene: TRBV23-1
abundance: -
CDR3nt: TGCGCCAGCTTAACAGGACTAGCGGAGGACAAGAGCTCCTACAATGAGCAGTTCTTC
CDR3aa: CASLTGLAEDKSSYNEQFF